The 21 T cell receptor beta chains below all came from one sample that was sequenced in a study of CXCR3-negative and CXCR3-positive naive CD8 T cells (dated by TCRdb to between 2018 and 2020). What the research found in general, with its limitations: Compared with CXCR3-negative naive cells, CXCR3-positive naive cells had TRB CDR3s with higher hydrophobicity (lower Kidera factor 4), lower energy, and higher strength and volume indices.

Sequencer: NextSeq 550. The Human TCR Profiling Kit (MiLaboratory) was used to make UMI-labeled 5' RACE TRB cDNA libraries. After TCRdb reprocessed the reads, each CDR3 protein sequence was kept as one row, without DNA. The sample's table lists a count of around 110,000 distinct CDR3 sequences. The ten largest clonotypes hold approximately 0.37% of the sample. These receptors have no known antigen. Sequencing was done on a sample of naive CXCR3+ CD8+ T cells from blood. The cell subset or site label, as the study defines it: CD45RO-CCR7+CD27+CD95- naive CD8+ T cells expressing CXCR3 (TNR3+). These receptors originate from a human donor in good health. Some clones in this sample may be carry-over from other donors' samples.

The V call is TRBV29-1, the J call TRBJ2-7. Germline V gene data show CDR1 as SQVTM and CDR2 as ANQGSEA. The CDR3 loop spans 12 amino acids. Here the CDR3 reads CSVYHGPYEQYF.

The chain links TRBV7-2 to TRBJ2-1; TCRdb's assignment of TRBD2 cannot be checked, as there is no DNA. The CDR3 extends over 15 amino acids. Germline CDR1 reads SGHTA; CDR2 reads FQGNSA. The CDR3 protein is CASSSPLGLVNEQFF.

This chain links TRBV19 with TRBJ2-7. Germline CDR1 reads LNHDA; CDR2 reads SQIVND (reference sequence). The CDR3 runs 15 residues. The CDR3 here is CASSISFNPSYEQYF.

The chain carries TRBV10-3 and TRBJ1-2; without DNA, the TCRdb call of TRBD1 cannot be checked. CDR1 and CDR2 (germline): ENHRY, SYGVKD. The CDR3 has 16 residues. The CDR3 region is CAISGSRTGNNYGYTF.

The chain links TRBV3-2 to TRBJ2-1; TCRdb picks TRBD1, but there is no DNA to check that call. TRBV3-2 is a documented pseudogene. The CDR3 has 14 amino acids. CDR3 sequence: CASKGDRGDDEQFF.

This rearrangement joins TRBV7-9 to TRBJ2-1; there is no DNA to check the TCRdb D call of TRBD2. The length of the CDR3 is 14 residues. Germline CDR1 SEHNR, CDR2 FQNEAQ (reference sequence). The CDR3 reads CASSLARAGAEQFF.

The J gene is TRBJ2-2, the V gene TRBV29-1; TCRdb picks TRBD2, but there is no DNA to check that call. Germline CDR1 reads SQVTM; CDR2 reads ANQGSEA. CDR3 length equals 15 residues. CDR3 in amino acids: CSALPSGVNTGELFF.

The genes are TRBV18 and TRBJ2-2. Germline-derived CDR1 and CDR2 are KGHSH and LQKENI. The length of the CDR3 is 15 residues. CDR3 amino acids: CASSPTAENTGELFF. Combining the CDR3 with reference TRBV18 and TRBJ2-2 gives the whole variable domain NAGVMQNPRHLVRRRGQEARLRCSPMKGHSHVYWYRQLPEEGLKFMVYLQKENIIDESGMPKERFSAEFPKEGPSILRIQQVVRGDSAAYFCASSPTAENTGELFFGEGSRLTVL.

The V and J genes are TRBV5-5 and TRBJ2-1. The CDR3 totals 13 residues. Germline CDR1 reads SGHKS; CDR2 reads YYEKEE (reference sequence). CDR3 protein: CASSLVGDDEQFF.

The CDR3 spells CASSMGQGSDEQFF. The chain carries TRBV5-1 and TRBJ2-1; TCRdb picks TRBD1, but there is no DNA to check that call. From germline, CDR1 is SGHRS and CDR2 YFSETQ. CDR3 length equals 14 residues.

The chain joins TRBV20-1 to TRBJ2-5; TCRdb picks TRBD1, but there is no DNA to check that call. CDR1 is DFQATT and CDR2 is SNEGSKA in the germline V gene (reference sequence). The CDR3 length is 16 residues. The CDR3 protein is CSAREDGAGELETQYF.

The genes are TRBV18 and TRBJ2-7; TCRdb selects TRBD1, and the lack of DNA leaves this call unchecked. This CDR3 contains 15 residues. CDR1 is KGHSH and CDR2 is LQKENI in the germline V gene. CDR3 sequence: CASSPPRDEGYEQYF. Variable domain in full (rest from reference TRBV18 and TRBJ2-7): NAGVMQNPRHLVRRRGQEARLRCSPMKGHSHVYWYRQLPEEGLKFMVYLQKENIIDESGMPKERFSAEFPKEGPSILRIQQVVRGDSAAYFCASSPPRDEGYEQYFGPGTRLTVT.

V usage is TRBV12-3 or TRBV12-4 and J usage is TRBJ2-1. This CDR3 has 14 amino acids. The CDR3 protein is CASSGTGSYNEQFF.

The chain links TRBV27 to TRBJ2-3; TCRdb proposes TRBD2, but this gene call is untestable without DNA. This CDR3 is 15 amino acids long. Germline V gives CDR1 MNHEY, CDR2 SMNVEV (reference sequence). This CDR3 is CASSLGLEVADTQYF.

The chain recombines TRBV7-2 with TRBJ2-3; TCRdb selects TRBD2, and the lack of DNA leaves this call unchecked. The CDR3 is made up of 19 amino acids. Germline-derived CDR1 and CDR2 are SGHTA and FQGNSA. This chain's CDR3 is CASSYRVVTSGGHTDTQYF.

The chain recombines TRBV5-5 with TRBJ2-7; TCRdb's D gene call, TRBD1, goes unchecked for lack of DNA. This CDR3 has 15 amino acids. Per germline, CDR1 SGHKS and CDR2 YYEKEE (reference sequence). CDR3 protein: CASSLEPGRNYEQYF.

The chain combines TRBV9 with TRBJ2-2; TCRdb outputs TRBD2, but without DNA this stays unchecked. CDR1 and CDR2 (germline): SGDLS, YYNGEE. CDR3 length: 16 residues. The CDR3: CASSAGGLINTGELFF. The variable domain in full, with the rest retrieved from reference TRBV9 and TRBJ2-2, is DSGVTQTPKHLITATGQRVTLRCSPRSGDLSVYWYQQSLDQGLQFLIQYYNGEERAKGNILERFSAQQFPDLHSELNLSSLELGDSALYFCASSAGGLINTGELFFGEGSRLTVL.

The genes are TRBV21-1 and TRBJ1-2; absent DNA, TCRdb's TRBD1 call cannot be checked. TRBV21-1 is designated a pseudogene. The CDR3 is 17 residues long. The CDR3 here is CASSKRALRQGAFGYTF.

The J gene is TRBJ2-1, the V gene TRBV6-5; without DNA, the TCRdb call of TRBD1 cannot be checked. In germline, CDR1 is MNHEY, CDR2 SVGAGI. The CDR3 length is 14 residues. The CDR3 protein is CASSNPLVFNEQFF.

This chain connects TRBV28 to TRBJ1-5; TCRdb's D call, TRBD1, is unchecked because there is no DNA. Per the germline V gene, CDR1 is MDHEN and CDR2 is SYDVKM. The CDR3 is made up of 18 amino acids. CDR3 loop: CASSLDRGGLGSNQPQHF.

The chain uses TRBV27 and TRBJ2-2. In germline, CDR1 is MNHEY, CDR2 SMNVEV (reference sequence). CDR3 length equals 12 residues. CDR3 in amino acids: CASGYNTGELFF.